The subject of this entry is one TCR beta chain. The CDR3 length is 14 residues. After removal of 6 bases from V and 2 bases from J, the junction contained 4 bases not matched to a gene. Germline V gene data show CDR1 as MDHEN and CDR2 as SYDVKM. Using immunoSEQ multiplex PCR, the repertoire was profiled, and TCRdb retains in-frame clones only, with some absent. The sample records 60,000 to 90,000 clones, approximately 90% being singletons. The data are from a study of T cell changes during pregnancy in multiple sclerosis. The TCR comes from a female donor in good health, enrolled as a control in a pregnancy study. This sample comprised peripheral blood, obtained in the first trimester of pregnancy. The chain has TRBV28 and TRBJ1-2, with 9 bases aligning to TRBD1. Here the CDR3 reads CASRPTGGNYGYTF. CDR3 bases: TGTGCCAGCAGACCGACAGGGGGGAACTATGGCTACACCTTC.